This T cell receptor (beta chain) was recovered during a study of shared clonotypes between healthy human individuals. As defined, naive CD8 cells were CD45RO-negative and positively selected for CCR7, with terminally differentiated effector memory CD45RA+ cells excluded. As concerns this clone: The antigen is undetermined.

For each subset, genomic DNA was distributed in equal portions over several immunoSEQ plates. Assay used: immunoSEQ multiplex PCR; TCRdb lists only in-frame clones, some missing. Among under 1 million clones, 92% were seen once, and the ten largest hold less than 25%. Study-wide results and limits: Apart from blood, nothing was sampled; tissue repertoires likely differ.

CDR1 and CDR2 (germline): SGHTS, YDEGEE. The V gene lost 0 bases and the J gene lost 3 bases, with 19 bases spanning the gap. CDR3 length: 17 amino acids. Sequences were obtained from naive CD8+ T cells sorted from blood. The source is a man in his thirties or forties in good health. This chain joins TRBV5-8 and TRBJ2-7; D possibly matches TRBD1 or TRBD2 (5 bases each). Here the CDR3 reads CASSLASGSLALYEQYF. The CDR3 DNA is TGTGCCAGCAGCTTGGCCTCAGGGAGCCTAGCTCTCTACGAGCAGTACTTC.